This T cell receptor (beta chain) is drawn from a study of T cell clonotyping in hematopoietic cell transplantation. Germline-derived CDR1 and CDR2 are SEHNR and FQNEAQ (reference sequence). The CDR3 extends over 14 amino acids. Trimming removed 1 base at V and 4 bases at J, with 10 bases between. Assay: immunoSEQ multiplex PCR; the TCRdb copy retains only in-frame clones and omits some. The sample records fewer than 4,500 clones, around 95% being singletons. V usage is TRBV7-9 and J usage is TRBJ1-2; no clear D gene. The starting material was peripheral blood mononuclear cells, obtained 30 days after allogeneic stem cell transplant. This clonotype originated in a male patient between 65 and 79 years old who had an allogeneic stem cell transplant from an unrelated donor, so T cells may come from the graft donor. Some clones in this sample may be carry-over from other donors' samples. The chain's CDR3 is CASSLEAGGYGYTF. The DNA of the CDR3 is TGTGCCAGCAGCTTAGAGGCGGGAGGCTATGGCTACACCTTC.